This TCR beta chain was documented in a study of shared clonotypes between healthy human individuals. Whole-study results and caveats: The four-donor shared clonotypes exceeded non-shared clonotypes in generation probability, with non-shared ones scoring lower.

About this clone: As yet, its antigen is unknown.

V lost 2 bases, J lost 6 bases, and 14 bases lay in between. From germline, CDR1 is MNHEY and CDR2 SMNVEV (reference sequence). The CDR3 has 15 amino acids. An even split of each subset's genomic DNA across several immunoSEQ plates was performed. In the study's own analysis: Filtering differed for immunoSEQ, which gave only junction sequences without quality scores. Assay used: immunoSEQ multiplex PCR; TCRdb lists only in-frame clones, some missing. V and J calls and clone size are copied from that table; D and trimming were computed from the DNA. The data show approximately 2,000,000 clones, around 93% seen once. Every donor, a Caucasian adult, lived in Nashville, Tennessee.

The sample was naive CD4+ T cells from PBMCs. Subset: CD45RA+ positively selected. The receptor was derived from a man aged 18 to 29 in good health. Some clones in this sample may be carry-over from other donors' samples. This chain links TRBV27 with TRBJ1-5; D perhaps matches TRBD1 (6 bases). CDR3 coding DNA: TGTGCCAGCAGTTTAAACAGGGCTTTTTCTCAGCCCCAGCATTTT. This encodes CASSLNRAFSQPQHF.